These 19 T cell receptor beta chains were sequenced from one sample in a study of cytomegalovirus exposure and HLA in healthy donors. The PCR had 60 Vbeta and 13 Jbeta primers. Profiled with immunoSEQ multiplex PCR; TCRdb holds only in-frame clones, not every one. The data hold some 90,000 clones, with over 70% observed a single time. Sequencing was carried out using PBMCs. The receptors here all came from a woman aged 50 to 65 in good health and CMV-seropositive.

The chain has TRBV7-9 and TRBJ2-5; 9 nucleotides line up with TRBD2. V dropped 5 bases and J dropped 4; count of bases not matched to a gene: 8. Germline CDR1 and CDR2: SEHNR and FQNEAQ (reference sequence). This CDR3 comprises 15 residues. The CDR3 DNA reads TGTGCCAGCAGCACCGTGGCGGGGGGGCCAGAGACCCAGTACTTC. Translated, it gives CASSTVAGGPETQYF.

This clone was detected a few times. The rearrangement uses TRBV5-4 and TRBJ2-1; TRBD2 agrees at 15 bases. Germline-derived CDR1 and CDR2 are SGHNT and YYREEE (reference sequence). V shed 3 bases, J shed 7 bases, and the junction held 17 bases outside the gene matches. This CDR3 spans 20 amino acids. CDR3 nucleotide sequence: TGTGCCAGCAGCTATCTAGCGACCCGGACTAGCGGGAGGGCCAGGAATGAGCAGTTCTTC. Its protein is CASSYLATRTSGRARNEQFF.

In this sample, this clone turned up once. This chain joins TRBV30 and TRBJ2-7, with D perhaps matching TRBD2 (5 bases). The CDR3 consists of 12 residues. Germline-derived CDR1 and CDR2 are GTSNPN and SVGIG (reference sequence). The ends were cut back, 2 bases at V and 3 bases at J, with 8 bases in the middle. CDR3 in amino acids: CAWSFRGYEQYF. The CDR3 bases are TGTGCCTGGAGTTTCCGGGGCTACGAGCAGTACTTC.

This clone was detected once. This chain uses TRBV7-9 with TRBJ1-3; 11 positions match TRBD1. V shed 3 bases, J shed 4 bases, and the junction held 11 bases outside the gene matches. Looked up from germline, CDR1 is SEHNR and CDR2 is FQNEAQ (reference sequence). The CDR3 sequence is 18 residues long. The CDR3 DNA reads TGTGCCAGCAGCTTGGGGGACAGGGGGACCACGATCGGAAACACCATATATTTT. This gives the protein CASSLGDRGTTIGNTIYF.

This clone showed up just once. The chain uses TRBV30 and TRBJ1-3; D possibly corresponds to TRBD1 (5 bases). V shed 1 base and J shed 10 bases, with 8 bases lying between them. The germline gives CDR1 GTSNPN, CDR2 SVGIG (reference sequence). The CDR3 loop spans 11 amino acids. This CDR3 reads CAWSGRGTIYF. In nucleotides, the CDR3 is TGTGCCTGGAGTGGACGGGGGACCATATATTTT.

This sequence joins TRBV9 and TRBJ2-5; tentatively, D is TRBD1 (5 bases). V gave up 4 bases and J gave up 3 bases, with 13 bases separating them. CDR3 length equals 14 residues. The germline CDR1 and CDR2 sequences are SGDLS and YYNGEE. The CDR3 protein is CASSRMVGEETQYF. The CDR3 DNA follows: TGTGCCAGCAGCCGAATGGTAGGGGAAGAGACCCAGTACTTC.

The V call is TRBV18, the J call TRBJ2-6, with 8 bases aligning to TRBD1. The length of the CDR3 is 18 residues. The V and J ends lost 4 bases and 1 base, in that order; junction bases with no gene match: 9. CDR1 is KGHSH, CDR2 LQKENI, per germline. The CDR3 is CASSLGPGTGSGANVLTF. The CDR3 bases are TGTGCCAGCTCACTCGGTCCCGGGACAGGTTCTGGGGCCAACGTCCTGACTTTC. Drawing the rest from reference TRBV18 and TRBJ2-6, the complete variable domain is NAGVMQNPRHLVRRRGQEARLRCSPMKGHSHVYWYRQLPEEGLKFMVYLQKENIIDESGMPKERFSAEFPKEGPSILRIQQVVRGDSAAYFCASSLGPGTGSGANVLTFGAGSRLTVL.

This chain uses TRBV7-9 with TRBJ1-1; no reliable D call. Trimming shortened V by 8 bases and J by 1 base, and 20 bases separated the two germline ends. The CDR3 consists of 16 residues. The germline V gene encodes CDR1 SEHNR and CDR2 FQNEAQ (reference sequence). The CDR3: CASSDMGGRQNTEAFF. The CDR3 DNA is TGTGCCAGCTCTGACATGGGTGGCAGACAGAACACTGAAGCTTTCTTT.

The gene calls are TRBV18 and TRBJ1-2; D uncertain. Germline V lookup: CDR1 KGHSH, CDR2 LQKENI. V lost 4 bases, J lost 0 bases, and 9 bases lay in between. The CDR3 has 14 amino acids. CDR3 residues: CASSLVASNYGYTF. CDR3 bases: TGTGCCAGCTCACTTGTTGCGTCTAACTATGGCTACACCTTC. The whole variable domain, remainder taken from reference TRBV18 and TRBJ1-2, is NAGVMQNPRHLVRRRGQEARLRCSPMKGHSHVYWYRQLPEEGLKFMVYLQKENIIDESGMPKERFSAEFPKEGPSILRIQQVVRGDSAAYFCASSLVASNYGYTFGSGTRLTVV.

V gene TRBV5-1 combines with J gene TRBJ1-3; 7 bases line up with TRBD1. The germline V gene has CDR1 SGHRS and CDR2 YFSETQ. V dropped 0 bases and J dropped 2; count of bases not matched to a gene: 2. CDR3 length: 15 residues. Written as DNA, the CDR3 is TGCGCCAGCAGCTTGGATCAGGGGGCTGGAAACACCATATATTTT. It specifies CASSLDQGAGNTIYF.

The V and J genes are TRBV11-3 and TRBJ2-3; unclear D gene. Germline values: CDR1 SGHNT, CDR2 YENEEA. The CDR3 is 12 amino acids. Trimming left V 5 bases short and J 5 bases short, with 8 bases between. CDR3 DNA: TGTGCCAGCAGCCCAGGTGGAGATACGCAGTATTTT. Its protein is CASSPGGDTQYF.

The chain has TRBV4-1 and TRBJ1-4, with a tentative D call TRBD1 (6 bases). CDR1 MGHRA and CDR2 YSYEKL come from the germline V gene. This CDR3 region has 17 residues. The germline V and J ends were trimmed by 1 base and 0 bases, with 12 bases remaining between them. The CDR3 DNA follows: TGCGCCAGCAGCCAAGGGGGAGGGGGGGCAACTAATGAAAAACTGTTTTTT. It is translated as CASSQGGGGATNEKLFF.

V is TRBV21-1 and J is TRBJ1-1. TRBV21-1 is classified as a pseudogene. This CDR3 comprises 14 residues. The CDR3 coding sequence is TGTGCCAGCAGCCCCTTAAGCTACAACACTGAAGCTTTCTTT. As protein: CASSPLSYNTEAFF.

V and J are TRBV5-4 and TRBJ1-6; no clear D. V lost 0 bases and J lost 9, with 13 bases in between. The CDR3 runs 15 residues. Germline CDR1 is SGHNT and CDR2 is YYREEE (reference sequence). CDR3 region: CASSLGRSEVSPLHF. The DNA of the CDR3 is TGTGCCAGCAGCTTGGGACGTTCTGAGGTTTCACCCCTCCACTTT.

This clone appeared once. The CDR3 loop is CASSSLRAGVYEQYF. DNA for the CDR3: TGTGCCAGCAGCTCCTTGAGGGCAGGGGTCTACGAGCAGTACTTC. The chain links TRBV7-9 to TRBJ2-7; possible D gene TRBD1, 6 bases. This CDR3 is 15 amino acids long. V was shortened by 4 bases and J by 3 bases, with 16 bases between the two germline ends. CDR1 SEHNR and CDR2 FQNEAQ come from the germline V gene (reference sequence).

V gene TRBV5-1 combines with J gene TRBJ1-2; 8 bases agree with TRBD1. Germline CDR1 and CDR2: SGHRS and YFSETQ. The CDR3 runs 14 residues. With 4 bases clipped from V and 8 bases from J, the junction kept 10 bases outside the gene matches. The CDR3 here is CASSGSQGGDGYTF. As DNA, the CDR3 is TGCGCCAGCAGCGGGTCACAGGGGGGCGACGGCTACACCTTC.

The chain is built from TRBV14 and TRBJ2-5, with a weak D call TRBD2 (6 bases). This CDR3 has 13 residues. The ends were cut back, 3 bases at V and 3 bases at J, with 8 bases in the middle. In germline, CDR1 is SGHDN, CDR2 FVKESK. CDR3 sequence reads: CASSQRLEETQYF. Here the CDR3 DNA reads TGTGCCAGCAGCCAGAGACTAGAAGAGACCCAGTACTTC.

This clone was seen just once. V is TRBV5-1 and J is TRBJ2-7, with D perhaps matching TRBD2 (6 bases). V dropped 4 bases and J dropped 3 bases, with 17 bases sitting between them. This CDR3 region has 15 residues. Per the germline V gene, CDR1 is SGHRS and CDR2 is YFSETQ. CDR3 DNA: TGCGCCAGCAGCCTAGGGACTCGGGCGGGCTACGAGCAGTACTTC. It is translated as CASSLGTRAGYEQYF.

V is TRBV9 and J is TRBJ2-2; the D gene is possibly TRBD1 (6 bases). Germline assignment: CDR1 SGDLS and CDR2 YYNGEE. Trimming pared 4 bases from V and 5 bases from J, leaving 18 bases between. CDR3 length equals 16 residues. This CDR3 reads CASSTGTGMTTGELFF. In DNA form, the CDR3 reads TGTGCCAGCAGCACCGGTACAGGGATGACAACCGGGGAGCTGTTTTTT.